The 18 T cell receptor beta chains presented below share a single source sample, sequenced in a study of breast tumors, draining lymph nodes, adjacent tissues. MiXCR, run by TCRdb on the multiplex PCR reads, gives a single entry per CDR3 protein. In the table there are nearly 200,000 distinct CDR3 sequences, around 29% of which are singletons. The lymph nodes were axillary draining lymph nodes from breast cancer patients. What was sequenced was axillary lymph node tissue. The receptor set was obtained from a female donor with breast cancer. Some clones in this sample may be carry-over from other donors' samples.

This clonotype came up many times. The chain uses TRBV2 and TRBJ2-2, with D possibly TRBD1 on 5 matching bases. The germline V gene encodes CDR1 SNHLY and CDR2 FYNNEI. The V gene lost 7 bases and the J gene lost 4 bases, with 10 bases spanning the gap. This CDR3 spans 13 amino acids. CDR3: CASIPQGTGELFF. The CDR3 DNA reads TGTGCCAGCATTCCGCAGGGCACCGGGGAGCTGTTTTTT.

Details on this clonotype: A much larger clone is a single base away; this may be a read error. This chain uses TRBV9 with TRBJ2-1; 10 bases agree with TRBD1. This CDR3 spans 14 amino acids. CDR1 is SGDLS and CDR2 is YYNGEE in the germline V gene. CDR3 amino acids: CASSPGQGDNEQSF. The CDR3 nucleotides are TGTGCCAGCAGCCCCGGACAGGGGGACAATGAGCAGTCCTTC.

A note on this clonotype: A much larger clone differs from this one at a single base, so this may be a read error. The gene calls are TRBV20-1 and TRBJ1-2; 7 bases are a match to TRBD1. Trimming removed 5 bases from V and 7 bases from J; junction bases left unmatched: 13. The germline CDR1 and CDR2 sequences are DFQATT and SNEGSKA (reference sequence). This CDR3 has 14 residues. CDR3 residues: CSASLTGVDSGYTF. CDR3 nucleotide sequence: TGCAGTGCTTCCCTCACAGGGGTCGACTCTGGCTACACCTTC.

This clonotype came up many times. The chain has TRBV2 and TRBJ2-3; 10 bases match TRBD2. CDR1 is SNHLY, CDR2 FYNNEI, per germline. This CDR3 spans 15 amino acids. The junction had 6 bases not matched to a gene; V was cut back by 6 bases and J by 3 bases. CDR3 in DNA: TGTGCCAGCAGCTTAGCGGGGGGTCGGACAGATACGCAGTATTTT. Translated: CASSLAGGRTDTQYF.

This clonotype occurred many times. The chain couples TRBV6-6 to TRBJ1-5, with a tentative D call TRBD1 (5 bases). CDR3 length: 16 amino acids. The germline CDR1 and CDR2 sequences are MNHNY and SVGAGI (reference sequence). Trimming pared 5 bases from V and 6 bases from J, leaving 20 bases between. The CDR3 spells CASSPPRRGPPQPQHF. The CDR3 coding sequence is TGTGCCAGCAGTCCCCCCCGGCGGGGACCTCCTCAGCCCCAGCATTTT.

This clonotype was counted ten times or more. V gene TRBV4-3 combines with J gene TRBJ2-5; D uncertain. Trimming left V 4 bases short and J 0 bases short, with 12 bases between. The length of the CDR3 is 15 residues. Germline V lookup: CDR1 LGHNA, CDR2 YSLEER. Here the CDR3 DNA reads TGCGCCAGCAGCCCTTCTGGATTGTACCAAGAGACCCAGTACTTC. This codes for CASSPSGLYQETQYF.

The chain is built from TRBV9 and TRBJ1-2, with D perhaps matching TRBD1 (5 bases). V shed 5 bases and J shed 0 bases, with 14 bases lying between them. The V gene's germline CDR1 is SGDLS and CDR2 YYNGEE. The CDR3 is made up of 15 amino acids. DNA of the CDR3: TGTGCCAGCAGTGCTAGAGGCAGGGCTAACTATGGCTACACCTTC. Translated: CASSARGRANYGYTF. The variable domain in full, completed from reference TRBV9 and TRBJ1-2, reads DSGVTQTPKHLITATGQRVTLRCSPRSGDLSVYWYQQSLDQGLQFLIQYYNGEERAKGNILERFSAQQFPDLHSELNLSSLELGDSALYFCASSARGRANYGYTFGSGTRLTVV.

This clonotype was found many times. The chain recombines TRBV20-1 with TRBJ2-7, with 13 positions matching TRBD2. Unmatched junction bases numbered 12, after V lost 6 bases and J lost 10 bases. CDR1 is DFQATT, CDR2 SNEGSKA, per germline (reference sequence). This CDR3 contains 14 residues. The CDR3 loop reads CSALQTSGRLQQYF. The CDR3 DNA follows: TGCAGTGCCCTCCAGACTAGCGGGAGGTTGCAACAGTACTTC.

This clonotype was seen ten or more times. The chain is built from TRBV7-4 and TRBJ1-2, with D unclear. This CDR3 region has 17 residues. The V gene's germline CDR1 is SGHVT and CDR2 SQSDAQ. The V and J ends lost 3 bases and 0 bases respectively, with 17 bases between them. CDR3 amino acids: CASSLQTRSGANYGYTF. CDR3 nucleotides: TGTGCCAGCAGCTTGCAAACCAGGTCGGGAGCTAACTATGGCTACACCTTC.

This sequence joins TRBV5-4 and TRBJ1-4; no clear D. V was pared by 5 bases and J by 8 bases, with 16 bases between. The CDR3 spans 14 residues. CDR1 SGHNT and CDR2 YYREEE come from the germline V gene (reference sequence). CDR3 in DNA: TGTGCCAGCAGTCGGAACACGGGGAGGGAAAAACTGTTTTTT. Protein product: CASSRNTGREKLFF.

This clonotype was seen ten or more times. The CDR3 sequence is CASSPRTEPDNSPLHF. In DNA, the CDR3 is TGTGCCAGCTCACCACGGACAGAACCCGATAATTCACCCCTCCACTTT. The genes are TRBV18 and TRBJ1-6; weak D call: TRBD1 (6 bases). Germline V gives CDR1 KGHSH, CDR2 LQKENI. This CDR3 has 16 amino acids. The V end lost 1 base, the J end lost 5 bases, and 12 bases lay between the germline ends.

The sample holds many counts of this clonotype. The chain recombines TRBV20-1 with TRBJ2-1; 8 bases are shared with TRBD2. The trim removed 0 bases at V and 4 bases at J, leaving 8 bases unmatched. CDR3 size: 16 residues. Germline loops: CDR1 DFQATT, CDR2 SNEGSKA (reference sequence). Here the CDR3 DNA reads TGCAGTGCTAGAGATTTTGCGGGGGGAAGTTACAATGAGCAGTTCTTC. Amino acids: CSARDFAGGSYNEQFF.

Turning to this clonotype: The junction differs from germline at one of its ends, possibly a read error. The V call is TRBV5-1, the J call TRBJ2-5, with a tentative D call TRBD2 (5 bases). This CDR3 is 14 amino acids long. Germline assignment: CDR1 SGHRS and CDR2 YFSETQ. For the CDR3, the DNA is TGCGCCAGCAGCTTGATCGCGGGCCAAGACACCCAGTACTTC. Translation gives CASSLIAGQDTQYF.

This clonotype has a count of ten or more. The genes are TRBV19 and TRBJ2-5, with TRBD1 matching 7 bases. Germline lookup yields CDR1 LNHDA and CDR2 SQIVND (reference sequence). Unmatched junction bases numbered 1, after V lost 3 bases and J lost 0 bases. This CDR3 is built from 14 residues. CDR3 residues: CASSMTGHQETQYF. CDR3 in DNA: TGTGCCAGTAGTATGACAGGGCACCAAGAGACCCAGTACTTC.

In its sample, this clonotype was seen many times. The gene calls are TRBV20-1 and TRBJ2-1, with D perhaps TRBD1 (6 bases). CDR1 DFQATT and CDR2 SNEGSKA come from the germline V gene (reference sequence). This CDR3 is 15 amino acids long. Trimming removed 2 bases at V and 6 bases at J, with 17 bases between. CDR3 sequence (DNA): TGCAGTGCTAGAAAGGGACAAAGCCGGGGCAATGAGCAGTTCTTC. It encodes CSARKGQSRGNEQFF.

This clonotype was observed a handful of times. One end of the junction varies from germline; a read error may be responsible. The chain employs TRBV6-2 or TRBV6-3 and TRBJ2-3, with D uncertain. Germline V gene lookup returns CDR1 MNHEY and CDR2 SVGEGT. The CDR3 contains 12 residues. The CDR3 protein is CASSHSTQTQYF. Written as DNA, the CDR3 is TGTGCCAGCAGTCACTCGACTCAGACGCAGTATTTT.

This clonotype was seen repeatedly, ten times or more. The CDR3 sequence is CASSLGWAGYEQYF. The CDR3 nucleotides read TGCGCCAGCAGCTTGGGATGGGCAGGGTACGAGCAGTACTTC. This chain links TRBV5-1 with TRBJ2-7; possible D gene TRBD1, 5 bases. Germline V gene sequence: CDR1 SGHRS, CDR2 YFSETQ. This CDR3 region has 14 residues. Trimming removed 0 bases at V and 4 bases at J, with 11 bases between.

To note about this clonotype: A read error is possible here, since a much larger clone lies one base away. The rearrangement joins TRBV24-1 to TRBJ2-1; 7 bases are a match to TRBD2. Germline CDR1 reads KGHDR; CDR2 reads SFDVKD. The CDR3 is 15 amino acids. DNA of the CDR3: TGTGCCACCGGTGACCCGTCGGGGGGAACCAATGAGCGGTTCTTC. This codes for CATGDPSGGTNERFF.